Given below is one T cell receptor (beta chain) in context. The target antigen is unknown. A much larger clone lies a single base off, so this may be a read error. The CDR3 sequence is 15 residues long. The germline gives CDR1 SNHLY, CDR2 FYNNEI. The data originate from a study of blood T cells in healthy people across ages. A second PCR, run for roughly 7 to 12 cycles, used a sample-barcoded 5' primer plus a J-beta primer mix. Every cDNA was tagged by a template-switch adaptor with 12 random nucleotides. Sequencing of every sample gave 3 million or more CDR3-containing paired-end reads. TCRdb re-derived calls from the 5' RACE reads in MiXCR, one entry per CDR3 protein. The table lists more than 700,000 distinct CDR3 sequences, 40% to 65% of them singletons. Findings and limits, study-wide: Unknown donor CMV status possibly confounded expanded clonotype changes. Higher naive T cell percentage went strongly together with higher TCR beta diversity.

This chain connects TRBV2 to TRBJ2-1, with a possible D match to TRBD2 (5 bases). What was sequenced was blood. This clonotype was sampled from a man older than 75 in good health. The CDR3, as DNA: TGTGCCAGCAGACCCGTAGCGAGCTCCCACAATGAGCAGTTCTTC. This gives the protein CASRPVASSHNEQFF.